This entry is about one T cell receptor (beta chain). This specimen belongs to a study of T cell changes during pregnancy in multiple sclerosis. Method: immunoSEQ multiplex PCR; TCRdb's copy keeps in-frame clones and lacks some. The table shows approximately 34,000 clones, with about 93% occurring only once. The germline gives CDR1 SSHAT, CDR2 FNYEAQ (reference sequence). The CDR3 runs 14 residues. The V end was cut by 5 bases, the J end by 4 bases, with 14 bases between. This clonotype originated in a female donor with multiple sclerosis, enrolled in a pregnancy study. The rearrangement joins TRBV7-7 to TRBJ2-5; D might be TRBD2 (7 bases). The sequencing used CD4+ T cells from peripheral blood mononuclear cells, collected in the second trimester of pregnancy. CDR3: CASSTEGGVETQYF. CDR3 nucleotides: TGTGCCAGCAGCACGGAGGGGGGGGTAGAGACCCAGTACTTC.